The 22 T cell receptor beta chains below come from one sample, sequenced in a study of identifying expanded T cells in peripheral blood. The repertoire was sequenced with immunoSEQ multiplex PCR; TCRdb's copy has only in-frame clones and lacks some. Here the sample spans under 130,000 clones, about 89% being singletons. The specimen sequenced was blood. The origin of the receptors is a person aged 18 to 75 in good health.

The chain is built from TRBV5-4 and TRBJ1-2; no firm D call. Germline V gives CDR1 SGHNT, CDR2 YYREEE (reference sequence). This CDR3 has 15 amino acids. The V end lost 1 base, the J end lost 5 bases, and 15 bases lay between the germline ends. CDR3 amino acids: CASSLRSGSLYGYTF. The CDR3 bases are TGTGCCAGCAGCTTGAGATCCGGCAGCCTATATGGCTACACCTTC.

The chain has TRBV2 and TRBJ1-2; D uncertain. The CDR3 sequence is 12 residues long. V lost 8 bases to trimming and J lost 4 bases, with 11 bases between them. In germline, CDR1 is SNHLY, CDR2 FYNNEI. This chain's CDR3 is CASLYVTYGYTF. The CDR3 DNA sequence: TGTGCCAGCCTGTATGTTACCTATGGCTACACCTTC.

This chain links TRBV10-3 with TRBJ2-1; no definite D call. The V gene lost 2 bases and the J gene lost 12 bases, with 17 bases spanning the gap. Germline V gene sequence: CDR1 ENHRY, CDR2 SYGVKD. The CDR3 is 14 amino acids. CDR3 amino acids: CAISEGIRTAWQFF. The CDR3 coding sequence is TGTGCCATCAGTGAGGGGATAAGGACCGCGTGGCAGTTCTTC.

The CDR3 spells CASSVGGASGEKLFF. DNA for the CDR3: TGTGCCAGCAGCGTAGGAGGGGCGAGCGGTGAAAAACTGTTTTTT. The rearrangement uses TRBV9 and TRBJ1-4, with TRBD1 as a possible D gene (5 bases). The V and J ends lost 0 bases and 7 bases respectively, with 13 bases between them. Germline-derived CDR1 and CDR2 are SGDLS and YYNGEE. The CDR3 spans 15 residues.

Notes on this clone: This same CDR3 is encoded by further DNA sequences in the sample. This chain joins TRBV6-1 and TRBJ1-5; D gene ambiguous. The CDR3 covers 13 residues. Per germline, CDR1 MNHNS and CDR2 SASEGT. Trimming pared 6 bases from V and 4 bases from J, leaving 10 bases between. The CDR3 loop is CASSLRGNQPQHF. The CDR3 nucleotides read TGTGCCAGCAGCTTGCGGGGAAATCAGCCCCAGCATTTT.

This clone showed up just once. V and J are TRBV18 and TRBJ1-6, with TRBD1 identical over 9 bases. V shed 2 bases, J shed 2 bases, and the junction held 1 base outside the gene matches. Germline lookup yields CDR1 KGHSH and CDR2 LQKENI. The CDR3 loop spans 16 amino acids. The CDR3 nucleotides read TGTGCCAGCTCACCAGGGACAGGGCCCTATAATTCACCCCTCCACTTT. This encodes CASSPGTGPYNSPLHF.

The chain recombines TRBV2 with TRBJ1-2; D gene uncertain. The CDR3 is made up of 13 amino acids. CDR1 is SNHLY and CDR2 is FYNNEI in the germline V gene. V was trimmed by 2 bases and J by 2 bases, leaving 6 bases between them. The CDR3 loop reads CASSEMRNYGYTF. The CDR3 bases are TGTGCCAGCAGTGAAATGCGGAACTATGGCTACACCTTC.

This chain uses TRBV2 with TRBJ2-2; D perhaps matches TRBD2 (6 bases). This CDR3 contains 13 residues. In germline, CDR1 is SNHLY, CDR2 FYNNEI. Trimming took 7 bases from V and 6 from J, leaving 12 bases between them. Written as DNA, the CDR3 is TGTGCCAGCACTCCCCGGGGGTCCGGGGAGCTGTTTTTT. It yields the protein CASTPRGSGELFF.

The chain carries TRBV18 and TRBJ1-3, with a tentative D call TRBD1 (6 bases). The ends were cut back, 3 bases at V and 0 bases at J, with 9 bases in the middle. The CDR3 loop spans 15 amino acids. Germline CDR1 and CDR2: KGHSH and LQKENI. The CDR3 DNA follows: TGTGCCAGCTCACCGTTGGACAGCTCTGGAAACACCATATATTTT. Encoded protein: CASSPLDSSGNTIYF.

Here the CDR3 DNA reads TGTGCCAGCAGCTTGGAGTGGGCAGGGAACGAGCAGTTCTTC. Protein product: CASSLEWAGNEQFF. This chain connects TRBV5-4 to TRBJ2-1, with D possibly TRBD1 on 5 matching bases. This CDR3 is built from 14 residues. V lost 0 bases, J lost 10 bases, and 14 bases lay in between. Germline CDR1 SGHNT, CDR2 YYREEE (reference sequence).

This chain connects TRBV28 to TRBJ2-2; D remains ambiguous. Germline assignment: CDR1 MDHEN and CDR2 SYDVKM. The V end was cut by 6 bases, the J end by 4 bases, with 9 bases between. The CDR3 covers 13 residues. The CDR3 spells CASSPHSTGELFF. The CDR3 DNA is TGTGCCAGCAGCCCTCATAGCACCGGGGAGCTGTTTTTT.

The CDR3 nucleotides read TGTGCCAGCAGCTTAGGGGGGGAGGAACTGTTTTTT. This sequence encodes CASSLGGEELFF. This chain joins TRBV7-9 and TRBJ1-4, with D possibly TRBD1 on 5 matching bases. The CDR3 has 12 amino acids. V lost 1 base, J lost 12 bases, and 9 bases lay in between. Germline V lookup: CDR1 SEHNR, CDR2 FQNEAQ (reference sequence).

This chain joins TRBV6-5 and TRBJ1-6, with TRBD1 matching over 8 bases. The CDR3 has 15 amino acids. V lost 0 bases to trimming and J lost 9 bases; unmatched junction nucleotides: 4. From germline, CDR1 is MNHEY and CDR2 SVGAGI. CDR3 residues: CASSYSDRVLSPLHF. The CDR3 DNA follows: TGTGCCAGCAGTTACTCGGACAGGGTGCTTTCACCCCTCCACTTT.

This chain links TRBV5-1 with TRBJ1-3; D is ambiguous. Trimming removed 2 bases from V and 0 bases from J, with 12 bases in between. The CDR3 sequence is 16 residues long. Germline lookup yields CDR1 SGHRS and CDR2 YFSETQ. The chain's CDR3 is CASSLGTGLSGNTIYF. DNA of the CDR3: TGCGCCAGCAGCTTAGGCACGGGCCTCTCTGGAAACACCATATATTTT.

The chain has TRBV18 and TRBJ2-4, with 7 bases lining up with TRBD2. V lost 3 bases and J lost 2; bases outside the gene matches: 16. Germline CDR1 is KGHSH and CDR2 is LQKENI. The length of the CDR3 is 19 residues. The CDR3 DNA sequence: TGTGCCAGCTCACCCGAAGCGGGGACGGAACGCAGGCCCAAAAACATTCAGTACTTC. The encoded protein is CASSPEAGTERRPKNIQYF.

The rearrangement joins TRBV11-3 to TRBJ2-1, with D perhaps TRBD2 (7 bases). CDR1 is SGHNT, CDR2 YENEEA, per germline. The CDR3 sequence is 19 residues long. V dropped 4 bases and J dropped 9 bases, with 31 bases sitting between them. CDR3 loop: CASSSPRSFGGLRRSEQFF. In DNA form, the CDR3 reads TGTGCCAGCAGCTCACCACGCTCCTTCGGGGGGCTTCGTCGAAGTGAGCAGTTCTTC.

The rearrangement joins TRBV25-1 to TRBJ1-4, with 9 nucleotides matching TRBD1. This CDR3 has 15 residues. Germline V lookup: CDR1 MGHDK, CDR2 SYGVNS. The V gene end was trimmed by 4 bases and the J gene end by 7 bases; junction bases not matched to a gene: 7. CDR3 residues: CASSGPTGGFEKLFF. CDR3 DNA sequence: TGTGCCAGCAGTGGGCCGACAGGGGGATTTGAAAAACTGTTTTTT.

In regard to this clone: An end of the junction differs from the germline gene, which may be a read error. The chain joins TRBV5-1 to TRBJ1-2; the D gene is possibly TRBD1 (5 bases). Per germline, CDR1 SGHRS and CDR2 YFSETQ. This CDR3 is built from 15 residues. The CDR3: CASSLAGRENFGYTF. CDR3 nucleotide sequence: TGCGCCAGCAGCTTGGCCGGCAGGGAAAACTTTGGCTACACCTTC.

The rearrangement uses TRBV5-6 and TRBJ1-2; D is perhaps TRBD1 (5 bases). The germline gives CDR1 SGHDT, CDR2 YYEEEE. This CDR3 comprises 13 residues. Trimming removed 0 bases at V and 8 bases at J, with 11 bases between. The CDR3 loop reads CASSLVSQGGYTF. For the CDR3, the DNA is TGTGCCAGCAGCTTGGTTTCTCAGGGCGGCTACACCTTC.

As concerns this clone: It is unclear where the CDR3 begins or ends on the DNA, so no DNA is shown, and the CDR3 is as TCRdb lists it. The gene calls are TRBV21-1 and TRBJ2-7; TRBD1, as called in the table, went unchecked against the DNA. TRBV21-1 is noted as a pseudogene. Counting both end residues, the CDR3 totals 21 amino acids. CDR3: CASSNPEPVGTGSFPPYEQYF.

The chain has TRBV7-9 and TRBJ2-1; TRBD2 matches at 12 bases. The CDR3 sequence is 18 residues long. In germline, CDR1 is SEHNR, CDR2 FQNEAQ (reference sequence). The V gene end was trimmed by 1 base and the J gene end by 0 bases; junction bases not matched to a gene: 4. The CDR3 DNA reads TGTGCCAGCAGCTTAGGGACTAGCGGGGCTAGCTCCTACAATGAGCAGTTCTTC. This encodes CASSLGTSGASSYNEQFF.

The CDR3 sequence: CASSRGDMNTEAFF. The CDR3 nucleotides read TGTGCCAGCAGTCGGGGGGACATGAACACTGAAGCTTTCTTT. The gene calls are TRBV27 and TRBJ1-1, with D maybe TRBD1 (6 bases). The CDR3 contains 14 residues. Germline V lookup: CDR1 MNHEY, CDR2 SMNVEV (reference sequence). Trimming cost V 5 bases and J 0 bases, with 10 bases left between them.